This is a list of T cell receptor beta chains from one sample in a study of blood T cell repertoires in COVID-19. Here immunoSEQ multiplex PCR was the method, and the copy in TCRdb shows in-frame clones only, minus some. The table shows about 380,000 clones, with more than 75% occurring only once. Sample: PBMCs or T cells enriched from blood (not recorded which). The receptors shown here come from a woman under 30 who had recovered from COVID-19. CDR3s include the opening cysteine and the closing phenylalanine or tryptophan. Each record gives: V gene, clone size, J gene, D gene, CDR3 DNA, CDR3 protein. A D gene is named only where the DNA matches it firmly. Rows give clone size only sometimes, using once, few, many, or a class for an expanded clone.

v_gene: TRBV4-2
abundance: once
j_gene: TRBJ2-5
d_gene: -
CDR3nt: TGTGCCAGCAGCCAAGACAGTCCGTCGACCCAGTACTTC
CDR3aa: CASSQDSPSTQYF

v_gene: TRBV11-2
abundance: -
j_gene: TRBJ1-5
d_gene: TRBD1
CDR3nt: TGTGCCAGCAGCTCTCGGACAGGGGGTAGATGCAATCAGCCCCAGCATTTT
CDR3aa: CASSSRTGGRCNQPQHF

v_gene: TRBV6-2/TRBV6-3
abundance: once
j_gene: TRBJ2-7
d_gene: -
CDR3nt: TGTGCCAGCAGTTTCACACAGGGCTCCTACGAGCAGTACTTC
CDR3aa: CASSFTQGSYEQYF

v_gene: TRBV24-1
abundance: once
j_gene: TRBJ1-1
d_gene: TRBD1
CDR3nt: TGTGCCACCAGAGCGACAGGGGTCACTGAAGCTTTCTTT
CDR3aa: CATRATGVTEAFF

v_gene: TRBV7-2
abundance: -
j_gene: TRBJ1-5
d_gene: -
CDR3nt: TGTGCCAGCAGCTTAGTGCGGGGGGCTAGCAATCAGCCCCAGCATTTT
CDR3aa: CASSLVRGASNQPQHF

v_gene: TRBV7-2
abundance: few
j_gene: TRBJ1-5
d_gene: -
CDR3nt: TGTGCCAGCAGCTTTAACGGTCAGCCCCAGCATTTT
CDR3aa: CASSFNGQPQHF

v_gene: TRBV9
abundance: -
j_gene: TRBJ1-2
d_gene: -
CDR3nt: TGTGCCAGCAGCGTAGAGGCGACAGGCCAGGGGTTGGTGGTGGGTGGTGGCTACACCTTC
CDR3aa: CASSVEATGQGLVVGGGYTF

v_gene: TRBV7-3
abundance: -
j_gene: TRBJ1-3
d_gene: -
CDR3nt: TGTGCCAGCAGCCGGGGGAGCTCTGGAAACACCATATATTTT
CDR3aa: CASSRGSSGNTIYF

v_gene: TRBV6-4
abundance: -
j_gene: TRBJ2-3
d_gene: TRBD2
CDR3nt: TGTGCCAGCAGCAAACTAGCGGGGGGGGATACGCAGTATTTT
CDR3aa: CASSKLAGGDTQYF

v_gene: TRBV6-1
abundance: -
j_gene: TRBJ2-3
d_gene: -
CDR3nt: TGTGCCAGCAGTGAATCTATGGGGAGTTCCACAGATACGCAGTATTTT
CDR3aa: CASSESMGSSTDTQYF

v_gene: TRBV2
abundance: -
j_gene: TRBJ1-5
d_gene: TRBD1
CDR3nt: TGTGCCAGCAGCGCCGGGACAGAGAGCAATCAGCCCCAGCATTTT
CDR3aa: CASSAGTESNQPQHF

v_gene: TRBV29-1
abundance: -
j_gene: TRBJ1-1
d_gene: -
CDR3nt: TGCAGCGTCTACTACCGGGGCACTGAAGCTTTCTTT
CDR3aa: CSVYYRGTEAFF

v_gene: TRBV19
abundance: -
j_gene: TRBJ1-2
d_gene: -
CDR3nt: TGTGCCAGTAGTATCGGACAGCACTATGGCTACACCTTC
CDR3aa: CASSIGQHYGYTF

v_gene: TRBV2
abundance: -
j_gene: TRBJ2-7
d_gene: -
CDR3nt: TGTGCCAGCAGCTCGACGGGGAGCTCCTACGAGCAGTACTTC
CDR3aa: CASSSTGSSYEQYF

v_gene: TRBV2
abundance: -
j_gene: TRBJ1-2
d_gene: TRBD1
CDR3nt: TGTGCCAGCAGAAGGGGGACAGAGTCCTACACCTTC
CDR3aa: CASRRGTESYTF

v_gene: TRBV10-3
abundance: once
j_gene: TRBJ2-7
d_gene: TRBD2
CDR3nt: TGTGCCATACAGGCGGCGGGGGGCCCCTACGAGCAGTACTTC
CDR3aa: CAIQAAGGPYEQYF

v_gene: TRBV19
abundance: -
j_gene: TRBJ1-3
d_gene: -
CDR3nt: TGTGCCAGTACTCGGGGGATCTCTGGAAACACCATATATTTT
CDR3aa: CASTRGISGNTIYF

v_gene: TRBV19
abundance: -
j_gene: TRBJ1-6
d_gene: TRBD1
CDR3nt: TGTGCCAGTAGAGGGACAGAGGCTTATAATTCACCCCTCCACTTT
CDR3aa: CASRGTEAYNSPLHF

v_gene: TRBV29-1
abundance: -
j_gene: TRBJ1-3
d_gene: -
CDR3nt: TGCAGCGTAGCAACAGGGAACGGAAACACCATATATTTT
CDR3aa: CSVATGNGNTIYF

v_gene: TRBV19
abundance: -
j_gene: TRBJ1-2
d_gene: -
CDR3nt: TGTGCCGTTCCTATGGGGGGGATCGGCTACACCTTC
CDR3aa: CAVPMGGIGYTF

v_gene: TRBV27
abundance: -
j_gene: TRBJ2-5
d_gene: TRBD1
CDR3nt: TGTGCCAGCAGTTCTCCCCATCGGACAGGACAAGAGACCCAGTACTTC
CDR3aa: CASSSPHRTGQETQYF

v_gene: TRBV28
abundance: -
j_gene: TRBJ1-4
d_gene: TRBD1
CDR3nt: TGTGCCAGCAGCTTCCCCGGACAGGGAGATGAAAAACTGTTTTTT
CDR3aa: CASSFPGQGDEKLFF

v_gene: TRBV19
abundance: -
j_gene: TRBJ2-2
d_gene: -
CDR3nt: TGTGCCAGTAGCCCGGCGGGGCGTCGGAGAACCGGGGAGCTGTTTTTT
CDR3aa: CASSPAGRRRTGELFF

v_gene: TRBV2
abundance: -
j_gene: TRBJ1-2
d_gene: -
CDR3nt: TGTGCCAGCAGTGTTTGGGGGGACTTGAGAAACTATGGCTACACCTTC
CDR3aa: CASSVWGDLRNYGYTF

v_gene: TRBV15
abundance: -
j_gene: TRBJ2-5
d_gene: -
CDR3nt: TGTGCCACCAGCAGAGTAGTAGCAGGGGAGACCCAGTACTTC
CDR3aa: CATSRVVAGETQYF

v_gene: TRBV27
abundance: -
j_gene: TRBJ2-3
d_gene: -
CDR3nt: TGTGCCAGCAGTTGGGGGACTTCTATCACAGATACGCAGTATTTT
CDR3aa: CASSWGTSITDTQYF

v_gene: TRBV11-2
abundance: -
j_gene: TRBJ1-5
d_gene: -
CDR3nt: TGTGCCAGCAGCTCAGGGGCCTCCGAAAAGCCCCAGCATTTT
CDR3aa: CASSSGASEKPQHF

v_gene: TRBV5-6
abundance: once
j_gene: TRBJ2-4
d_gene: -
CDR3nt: TGTGCCAGCAGCTTCCTTTTGACAGGCCAATCCAAAAACATTCAGTACTTC
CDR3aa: CASSFLLTGQSKNIQYF

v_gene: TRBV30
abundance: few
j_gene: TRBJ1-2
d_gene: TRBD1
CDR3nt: TGTGCCTTCCGGGACAGGGGGCTCTATGGCTACACCTTC
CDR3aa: CAFRDRGLYGYTF

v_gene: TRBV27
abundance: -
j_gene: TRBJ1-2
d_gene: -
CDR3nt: TGTGCCAGCAGTTCCGGCGGAGGTCATGGCTACACCTTC
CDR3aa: CASSSGGGHGYTF

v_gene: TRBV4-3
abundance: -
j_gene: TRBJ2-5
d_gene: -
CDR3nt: TGCGCCAGCAGCCAAGATGGAGGACAGTGGGAGACCCAGTACTTC
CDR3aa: CASSQDGGQWETQYF

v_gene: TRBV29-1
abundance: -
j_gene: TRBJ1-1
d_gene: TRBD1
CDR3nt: TGCAGCGCTACTCGGGACAGGAGGACTGAAGCTTTCTTT
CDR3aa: CSATRDRRTEAFF

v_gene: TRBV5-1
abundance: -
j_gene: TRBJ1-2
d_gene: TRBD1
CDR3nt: TGCGCCAGCAGCGAGGGACAGGATGGCTATGGCTACACCTTC
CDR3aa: CASSEGQDGYGYTF

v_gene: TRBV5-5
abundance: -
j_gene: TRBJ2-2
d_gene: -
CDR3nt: TGTGCCAGCATCCCTCAGCGGGTTCTGAACACCGGGGAGCTGTTTTTT
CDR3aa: CASIPQRVLNTGELFF

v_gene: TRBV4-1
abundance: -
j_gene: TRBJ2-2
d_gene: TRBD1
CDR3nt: TGCGCCAGCCGTCCACAGGGGACCGTCGCCGGGGAGCTGTTTTTT
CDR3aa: CASRPQGTVAGELFF

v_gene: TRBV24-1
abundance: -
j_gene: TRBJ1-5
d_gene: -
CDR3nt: TGTGCCACAGGAGGAGTAGGGCCCCAGCATTTT
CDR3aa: CATGGVGPQHF

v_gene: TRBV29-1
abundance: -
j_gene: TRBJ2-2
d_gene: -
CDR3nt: TGCAGCGTGATGACAGTGAACACCGGGGAGCTGTTTTTT
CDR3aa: CSVMTVNTGELFF